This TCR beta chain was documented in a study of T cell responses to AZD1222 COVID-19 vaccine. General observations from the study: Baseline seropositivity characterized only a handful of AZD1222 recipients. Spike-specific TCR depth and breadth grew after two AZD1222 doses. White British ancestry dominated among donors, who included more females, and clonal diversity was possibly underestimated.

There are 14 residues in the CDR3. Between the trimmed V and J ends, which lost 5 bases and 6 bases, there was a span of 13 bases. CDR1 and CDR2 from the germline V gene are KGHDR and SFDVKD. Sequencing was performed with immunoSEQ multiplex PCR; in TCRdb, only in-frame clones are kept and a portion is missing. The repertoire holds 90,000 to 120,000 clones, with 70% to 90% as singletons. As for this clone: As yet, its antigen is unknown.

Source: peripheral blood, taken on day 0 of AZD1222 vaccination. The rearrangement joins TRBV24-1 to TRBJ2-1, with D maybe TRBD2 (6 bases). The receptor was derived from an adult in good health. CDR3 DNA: TGTGCCACCAGTGGGCGGGAACGTGGCAATGAGCAGTTCTTC. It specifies CATSGRERGNEQFF.